The 21 T cell receptor beta chains listed next were all sequenced from one sample in a study of T cells in localized non-small cell lung cancer (dated by TCRdb to about 2020). Library preparation used the immunoSEQ multiplex PCR assay. The immuneACCESS repertoire file appears here via TCRdb, limited to in-frame rearrangements. These files lack a portion of the clones; in checked studies, under half of the deficit traces to unresolved V genes, and the cause of the others is not known. Here the sample has about 33,000 clones; about 90% occur a single time. The ten largest make up about 3.9% of the sample. Sequenced here: peripheral blood, sampled before any cancer treatment. The source is a man aged 40 to 75 with stage I lung adenocarcinoma.

This clone was seen just once. The genes are TRBV4-2 and TRBJ2-5; no definite D call. Germline V gene lookup returns CDR1 LGHNA and CDR2 YNFKEQ. The CDR3 is 13 amino acids. Trimming removed 4 bases from V and 2 bases from J, with 8 bases in between. The CDR3 DNA is TGTGCCAGCAGCCTGGCCTTACAAGAGACCCAGTACTTC. Its translation is CASSLALQETQYF.

The J gene is TRBJ1-5, the V gene TRBV30; D is uncertain. Germline V gives CDR1 GTSNPN, CDR2 SVGIG (reference sequence). The CDR3 length is 13 residues. Between the trimmed V and J ends, which lost 0 bases and 4 bases, there was a span of 7 bases. CDR3 nucleotides: TGTGCCTGGAGTGTAGGCGGTAATCAGCCCCAGCATTTT. Its protein is CAWSVGGNQPQHF.

This chain joins TRBV5-1 and TRBJ1-3; the D gene is possibly TRBD1 (5 bases). V was clipped by 3 bases and J by 0 bases, with 16 bases between them. This CDR3 spans 17 amino acids. Germline lookup yields CDR1 SGHRS and CDR2 YFSETQ. The CDR3 DNA follows: TGCGCCAGCAGCTCATTTGAACCGACAGCCTCTGGAAACACCATATATTTT. Its protein is CASSSFEPTASGNTIYF.

The rearrangement joins TRBV30 to TRBJ2-4, with D perhaps TRBD1 or TRBD2 (6 bases each). This CDR3 region has 15 residues. Germline CDR1 is GTSNPN and CDR2 is SVGIG (reference sequence). V lost 0 bases, J lost 7 bases, and 16 bases lay in between. The CDR3: CAWSVTGGVVNIQYF. CDR3 sequence (DNA): TGTGCCTGGAGTGTAACCGGGGGCGTCGTGAACATTCAGTACTTC.

The gene calls are TRBV18 and TRBJ2-3, with 7 bases lining up with TRBD1. J lost 0 bases, V lost 4 bases, and 10 bases had no gene match. This CDR3 comprises 17 residues. CDR1 is KGHSH, CDR2 LQKENI, per germline. CDR3 DNA sequence: TGTGCCAGCTCACTCCTAGCACCGGGACAGAGCACAGATACGCAGTATTTT. This codes for CASSLLAPGQSTDTQYF.

The rearrangement joins TRBV18 to TRBJ2-3; 12 bases match TRBD2. Germline V gene data show CDR1 as KGHSH and CDR2 as LQKENI. Germline trimming cut 3 bases from V and 2 bases from J; bases unmatched to any gene: 18. The CDR3 sequence is 21 residues long. CDR3 sequence: CASSPSSGTSGPQESTDTQYF. CDR3 DNA sequence: TGTGCCAGCTCACCTTCGTCCGGGACTAGCGGGCCCCAGGAGTCCACAGATACGCAGTATTTT.

The rearrangement uses TRBV5-6 and TRBJ2-2; 8 nucleotides agree with TRBD2. The CDR3 has 16 residues. Germline values: CDR1 SGHDT, CDR2 YYEEEE. V trimming: 4 bases; J trimming: 4 bases; junction bases outside the gene matches: 9. DNA of the CDR3: TGTGCCAGCAGCCGGGAGGGCCCTTTGGGCACCGGGGAGCTGTTTTTT. Translating it yields CASSREGPLGTGELFF.

The chain uses TRBV11-2 and TRBJ2-1, with 8 bases that match TRBD2. Trimming took 3 bases from V and 9 from J; bases not matched to a gene: 4. Germline CDR1 SGHAT, CDR2 FQNNGV. The CDR3 covers 13 residues. CDR3 nucleotides: TGTGCCAGCAGCTTCGACGGGGGGGGTGAGCAGTTCTTC. It translates to CASSFDGGGEQFF.

The V gene is TRBV2, the J gene TRBJ2-1; 7 nucleotides agree with TRBD2. The germline CDR1 and CDR2 sequences are SNHLY and FYNNEI. The trim removed 4 bases at V and 7 bases at J, leaving 13 bases unmatched. The CDR3 has 16 amino acids. DNA of the CDR3: TGTGCCAGCAGTGTGGGGCGACTAGCTGAGAGGAATGAGCAGTTCTTC. Its protein product is CASSVGRLAERNEQFF.

This chain connects TRBV4-2 to TRBJ1-6; D not certain. CDR3 length: 17 residues. Trimming stripped 1 base from V and 10 bases from J, with 20 bases between. Per the germline V gene, CDR1 is LGHNA and CDR2 is YNFKEQ. The CDR3 here is CASSQVPGQKPGSPLHF. The CDR3, as DNA: TGTGCCAGCAGCCAAGTGCCGGGCCAAAAGCCAGGCTCACCCCTCCACTTT.

This chain joins TRBV9 and TRBJ2-3; TRBD2 matches 13 bases. V lost 4 bases and J lost 0; bases outside the gene matches: 8. This CDR3 is 18 amino acids long. Germline CDR1 is SGDLS and CDR2 is YYNGEE. The CDR3 sequence: CASSPRLAGGISTDTQYF. The CDR3 nucleotides are TGTGCCAGCAGCCCCAGACTAGCGGGGGGAATTAGCACAGATACGCAGTATTTT. The variable domain in full, with the rest retrieved from reference TRBV9 and TRBJ2-3, is DSGVTQTPKHLITATGQRVTLRCSPRSGDLSVYWYQQSLDQGLQFLIQYYNGEERAKGNILERFSAQQFPDLHSELNLSSLELGDSALYFCASSPRLAGGISTDTQYFGPGTRLTVL.

The chain couples TRBV30 to TRBJ2-3; 8 nucleotides agree with TRBD1. This CDR3 is built from 18 residues. With 3 bases clipped from V and 2 bases from J, the junction kept 16 bases outside the gene matches. Per germline, CDR1 GTSNPN and CDR2 SVGIG (reference sequence). The CDR3 coding sequence is TGTGCCTGGAGAGGGGGTTTAGAAGGACAGGGCCTCACAGATACGCAGTATTTT. Translation gives CAWRGGLEGQGLTDTQYF.

The V gene is TRBV19, the J gene TRBJ1-5, with D tentatively TRBD1 (5 bases). CDR3 length: 14 amino acids. V shed 2 bases and J shed 7 bases, with 12 bases lying between them. CDR1 and CDR2 (germline): LNHDA, SQIVND (reference sequence). In DNA, the CDR3 is TGTGCCAGTAGTATATCCAGGGCTCGGCAGCCCCAGCATTTT. Translated: CASSISRARQPQHF.

V and J are TRBV12-5 and TRBJ1-5, with D unresolved. Trimming cost V 2 bases and J 0 bases, with 8 bases left between them. From germline, CDR1 is LGHNT and CDR2 FRNRAP. The CDR3 extends over 15 amino acids. The CDR3 loop is CASGLPSYSNQPQHF. As DNA, the CDR3 is TGTGCTAGTGGTTTGCCGTCCTATAGCAATCAGCCCCAGCATTTT.

This clone turned up a few times. The chain uses TRBV29-1 and TRBJ1-1, with D unclear. This CDR3 is 11 amino acids long. The V end was cut by 4 bases, the J end by 4 bases, with 7 bases between. Germline V gives CDR1 SQVTM, CDR2 ANQGSEA. CDR3 DNA sequence: TGCAGCGTTGCCCCGGCCACTGAAGCTTTCTTT. Encoded protein: CSVAPATEAFF.

V usage is TRBV12-5 and J usage is TRBJ1-5; D is unresolved. CDR1 LGHNT and CDR2 FRNRAP come from the germline V gene. The CDR3 runs 13 residues. Trimming stripped 2 bases from V and 4 bases from J, with 6 bases between. CDR3 sequence (DNA): TGTGCTAGTGGTTTGATGGGGAATCAGCCCCAGCATTTT. Its translation: CASGLMGNQPQHF.

The chain's CDR3 is CASSLSSGGTGDTDTQYF. CDR3 sequence (DNA): TGTGCCAGCAGCCTATCATCAGGCGGGACAGGTGACACAGATACGCAGTATTTT. The V and J genes are TRBV7-9 and TRBJ2-3; 8 nucleotides line up with TRBD1. Germline V CDR1 and CDR2: SEHNR, FQNEAQ (reference sequence). The CDR3 length is 18 residues. V gave up 5 bases and J gave up 2 bases; unmatched junction bases: 15.

Only a few counts were recorded for this clone. V is TRBV6-1 and J is TRBJ2-7; possible D gene TRBD1, 6 bases. CDR1 and CDR2 (germline): MNHNS, SASEGT. Trimming stripped 6 bases from V and 1 base from J, with 16 bases between. CDR3 size: 15 residues. In nucleotides, the CDR3 is TGTGCCAGCAGGATGGGTAGGGGGAGTTCCTACGAGCAGTACTTC. Translation gives CASRMGRGSSYEQYF.

CDR3 sequence reads: CASSGQQNQPQHF. CDR3 DNA sequence: TGTGCCAGCAGCGGACAGCAAAATCAGCCCCAGCATTTT. The gene calls are TRBV6-5 and TRBJ1-5; D is possibly TRBD1 (6 bases). Trimming took 6 bases from V and 4 from J, leaving 10 bases between them. The CDR3 spans 13 residues. Per the germline V gene, CDR1 is MNHEY and CDR2 is SVGAGI.

The chain employs TRBV6-1 and TRBJ1-3; D not certain. This CDR3 comprises 15 residues. Trimming stripped 2 bases from V and 2 bases from J, with 10 bases between. Germline assignment: CDR1 MNHNS and CDR2 SASEGT. CDR3: CASSERGITGNTIYF. CDR3 DNA: TGTGCCAGCAGTGAAAGAGGGATAACTGGAAACACCATATATTTT.

The rearrangement links TRBV5-1 to TRBJ2-5; 9 nucleotides align to TRBD2. CDR3 length: 14 residues. The V gene end was trimmed by 10 bases and the J gene end by 2 bases; junction bases not matched to a gene: 9. Germline CDR1 SGHRS, CDR2 YFSETQ. CDR3 loop: CASQGRGGQETQYF. The CDR3 DNA reads TGCGCCTCCCAGGGGCGGGGGGGACAAGAGACCCAGTACTTC.